This T cell receptor beta chain comes out of a study of T-cell memory formation after mild COVID-19. TCRdb independently ran MiXCR on the 5' RACE reads; one entry per CDR3 protein. The table lists approximately 400,000 distinct CDR3 sequences, 24% of them singletons. Study-level findings and limits: Contracting CD8+ clones were enriched in EMRA, CD4+ mainly in CM and EM.

Comments on this clonotype: The antigen remains undetermined.

This TCR came from an adult woman who had mild COVID-19 (a few samples of this study predate the infection). Cell type and time point are not known. The sequenced sample was PBMCs or a T cell subset sorted from them (not recorded which).

The CDR3 DNA reads TGTGCCAGCAGCGGGGGACAGGCCAACACCGGGGAGCTGTTTTTT. Encoded protein: CASSGGQANTGELFF. This rearrangement joins TRBV9 to TRBJ2-2; 8 bases align to TRBD1. This CDR3 is built from 15 residues. J was trimmed by 2 bases and V by 3 bases; bases with no gene match: 3. The germline gives CDR1 SGDLS, CDR2 YYNGEE.